This TCR beta chain was retrieved from a study of blood T cell repertoires in COVID-19. Study information: T cells, B-cell-depleted T cells, or PBMCs provided the cDNA or gDNA that served as material.

Source study methods: By means of reference gene primer amplification, nucleated cell counts were estimated. Clones were sequenced by immunoSEQ multiplex PCR, and TCRdb holds only the in-frame ones, with some missing. D and trimming come from the DNA, and the V and J calls and clone size come from that table. The sample holds over 250,000 clones, about nine tenths seen once. This CDR3 region has 14 residues. V lost 7 bases and J lost 0, with 12 bases in between. Germline CDR1 and CDR2: SEHNR and FQNEAQ (reference sequence). Material: PBMCs or T cells enriched from blood (not recorded which). This clonotype was obtained from a woman aged 60-75 years who had recovered from COVID-19. V and J are TRBV7-9 and TRBJ1-1; D ambiguous. CDR3 residues: CASTPPRLNTEAFF. The CDR3 nucleotides read TGTGCCAGCACCCCCCCCCGTCTGAACACTGAAGCTTTCTTT.